This T cell receptor beta chain was sequenced for a study of CD4 T cells in relation to SARS-CoV-2 and coronaviruses. Generated by immunoSEQ multiplex PCR, the TCRdb table keeps only in-frame clones and is missing some. Counted here are roughly 63,000 clones, roughly 93% occurring once; the ten biggest clones make up around 0.13%. The unexposed donors gave CD4+ T cells in 2011-2018, prior to COVID-19. The CDR3 consists of 12 residues. V was clipped by 5 bases and J by 4 bases, with 6 bases between them. Germline V CDR1 and CDR2: LNHDA, SQIVND (reference sequence). The TCR comes from a human donor in good health. The sample taken for sequencing was naive CD4+ T cells from PBMCs. The subset: naive CD4+ T cells isolated by negative enrichment. The gene calls are TRBV19 and TRBJ1-5; D ambiguous. For the CDR3, the DNA is TGTGCCAGTAGTCCGGGGAATCAGCCCCAGCATTTT. It specifies CASSPGNQPQHF.